This record concerns one TCR beta chain sequence. Its matching antigen is unknown. Repertoires were generated with immunoSEQ multiplex PCR, while TCRdb's copy carries only in-frame clones and drops some. The sample holds 45,000 to 60,000 clones, about 90% seen once. This sample was taken from a study of T cell responses to AZD1222 COVID-19 vaccine. Study-wide findings and caveats: Possibly, clonal diversity was underestimated; donors were largely white British and included more females. Spike-specific TCR breadth and depth grew following two AZD1222 doses. At baseline, seropositivity was found in only a handful of AZD1222 recipients.

CDR3 length equals 17 residues. V lost 6 bases and J 4 bases, leaving 22 bases between the germline ends. Germline assignment: CDR1 SGHAT and CDR2 FQNNGV. This TCR derives from an adult in good health. This chain links TRBV11-2 with TRBJ2-1; D is undetermined. Here the sequenced sample was peripheral blood, taken on day 0 of AZD1222 vaccination. In DNA, the CDR3 is TGTGCCAGCAGGTTGGGGTTCAGGTCGGCAGTTTACAATGAGCAGTTCTTC. Its protein is CASRLGFRSAVYNEQFF. Drawing the rest from reference TRBV11-2 and TRBJ2-1, the complete variable domain is EAGVAQSPRYKIIEKRQSVAFWCNPISGHATLYWYQQILGQGPKLLIQFQNNGVVDDSQLPKDRFSAERLKGVDSTLKIQPAKLEDSAVYLCASRLGFRSAVYNEQFFGPGTRLTVL.